A single T cell receptor (beta chain) is shown here with its context. The sample comes from a study of shared clonotypes between healthy human individuals. Clones were read by immunoSEQ multiplex PCR, and TCRdb kept only the in-frame ones, dropping some. The sample carries approximately 980,000 clones, more than 75% recorded once. The source is a young man in good health. The sequencing input was memory CD4+ T cells sorted from blood. The subset was: CD45RA-negative fraction.

This CDR3 reads CASSLGLTSGDSTYNEQFF. The CDR3 DNA follows: TGTGCCAGCAGCTTGGGCCTAACTAGCGGGGATTCCACCTACAATGAGCAGTTCTTC. This chain joins TRBV7-9 and TRBJ2-1, with 10 bases that match TRBD2. Germline V gene lookup returns CDR1 SEHNR and CDR2 FQNEAQ (reference sequence). This CDR3 has 19 residues. V shed 3 bases, J shed 2 bases, and the junction held 13 bases outside the gene matches.